The clone carrying this TCR beta chain was observed once. Its antigen is unknown. Sorting recovered naive CD8 T cells on a CD8+CD4-CCR7+CD45RA+ profile. Previously described methods and listed TCR primers produced bulk TCR libraries. TCRdb processed the PCR reads anew with MiXCR; each CDR3 protein has one entry. The sample includes some 100,000 distinct CDR3 sequences, 15% to 20% of them seen just once. The data originate from a study of molecular identifiers for immune sequencing clone quantification. Findings and caveats of the study: Clones exceeding 20 RNA copies carried over 98% of effector molecules but under 1% of naive-cell molecules.

Germline assignment: CDR1 SEHNR and CDR2 FQNEAQ (reference sequence). Trimming left V 3 bases short and J 2 bases short, with 16 bases between. The CDR3 is 16 amino acids. The sequencing input was naive CD8+ T cells from blood, with Jurkat cell RNA spiked in. Subset here: FACS-sorted CD8+CD4-CCR7+CD45RA+ naive T cells. The sequence was obtained from a human donor in good health. Some libraries in this study had Jurkat cell RNA spiked in. V gene TRBV7-9 combines with J gene TRBJ2-5; the D gene could be TRBD1 or TRBD2 (6 bases each). The CDR3 coding sequence is TGTGCCAGCAGCTTGACCAGGGGAGGTGCGCAAGAGACCCAGTACTTC. Encoded protein: CASSLTRGGAQETQYF.